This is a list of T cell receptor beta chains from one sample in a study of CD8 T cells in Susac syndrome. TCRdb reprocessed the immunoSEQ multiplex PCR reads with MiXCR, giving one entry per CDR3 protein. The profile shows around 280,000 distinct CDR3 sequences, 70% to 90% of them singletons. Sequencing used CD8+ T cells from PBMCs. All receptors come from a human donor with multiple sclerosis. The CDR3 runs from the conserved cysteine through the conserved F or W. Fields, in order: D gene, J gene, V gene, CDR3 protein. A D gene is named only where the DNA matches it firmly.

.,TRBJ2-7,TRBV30,CAWRSRGASYEQYF
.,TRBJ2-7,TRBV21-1,CASSNYEQYF
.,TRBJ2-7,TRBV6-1,CASRVLGEQYF
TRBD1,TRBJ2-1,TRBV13,CASSSDQGDNEQFF
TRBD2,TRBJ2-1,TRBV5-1,CASSLALGLAGVNEQFF
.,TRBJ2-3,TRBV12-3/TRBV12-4,CASSLEPGEGADTQYF
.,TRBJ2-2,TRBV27,CASSLSAGAANTGELFF
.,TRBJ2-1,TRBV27,CASSNAGHASYNEQFF
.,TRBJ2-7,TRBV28,CASTSGHYEQYF
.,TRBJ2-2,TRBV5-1,CASSLRRKGTGELFF
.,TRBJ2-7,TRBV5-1,CASSLNWDSGYEQYF
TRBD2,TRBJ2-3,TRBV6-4,CASSDSTSGSSATQYF
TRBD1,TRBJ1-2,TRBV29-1,CSVEKGGFYGYTF
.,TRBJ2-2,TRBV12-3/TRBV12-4,CASSLALVWELFF
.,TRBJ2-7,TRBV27,CASSFQGFEQYF
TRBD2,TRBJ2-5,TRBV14,CASSQTSWETQYF
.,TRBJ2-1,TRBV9,CASSVAPRVGSYNEQFF
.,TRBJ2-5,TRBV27,CASSDRALGETQYF
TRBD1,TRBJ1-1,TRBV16,CASSQGVRGTEAFF
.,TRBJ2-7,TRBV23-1,CASRRQVLEKLYEQYF
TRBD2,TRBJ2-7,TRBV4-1,CASSQDSAGGSYEQYF
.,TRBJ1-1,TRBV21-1,CASRATGDTYTEAFF
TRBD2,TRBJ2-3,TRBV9,CASQREGRVDTQYF